This passage covers 21 T cell receptor beta chains from one sample sequenced in a study of siplizumab effects on memory and regulatory T cells. The antigens of these receptors remain unknown. Data came from immunoSEQ multiplex PCR; TCRdb stores just in-frame clones and leaves some out. The table lists about 12,000 clones, around 43% of them singletons. As described, mixed lymphocyte reaction cells underwent coculture at 37°C for a duration of more than five days. The sample taken for sequencing was CFSE-low (dividing) CD8+ T cells sorted from an allogeneic mixed lymphocyte reaction. The receptor set was obtained from a human donor in good health; the cells came from an allogeneic mixed lymphocyte reaction. Some clones in this sample may be carry-over from other donors' samples.

On this clone itself: A read error likely explains this, since a far larger clone differs by one base. The gene calls are TRBV5-6 and TRBJ2-7, with 10 bases that match TRBD2. The CDR3 consists of 15 residues. J was trimmed by 4 bases and V by 0 bases; bases with no gene match: 4. Germline-derived CDR1 and CDR2 are SGHDT and YYEEEE. The CDR3, as DNA: TGTGCCAGCAGCTTGGACCTAGCGGGAGCGTACGAGCAGTACTTC. It is translated as CASSLDLAGAYEQYF.

V usage is TRBV4-1 and J usage is TRBJ1-2, with 9 bases aligning to TRBD1. This CDR3 region has 15 residues. The ends lost 3 bases at V and 3 bases at J; junction bases unmatched: 5. Germline V CDR1 and CDR2: MGHRA, YSYEKL. The CDR3 DNA reads TGCGCCAGCAGCCATGGACAGGGGTTTTACTATGGCTACACCTTC. Its translation: CASSHGQGFYYGYTF.

This sequence joins TRBV25-1 and TRBJ2-7, with 9 bases lining up with TRBD2. The germline gives CDR1 MGHDK, CDR2 SYGVNS. This CDR3 comprises 13 residues. J was trimmed by 3 bases and V by 6 bases; bases with no gene match: 3. The chain's CDR3 is CASRASGDYEQYF. CDR3 bases: TGTGCCAGCAGGGCTAGCGGGGACTACGAGCAGTACTTC.

This clone has just one count. The chain joins TRBV25-1 to TRBJ2-1; D may be TRBD1 (5 bases). The CDR3 loop spans 13 amino acids. The V end lost 3 bases, the J end lost 4 bases, and 7 bases lay between the germline ends. Germline CDR1 is MGHDK and CDR2 is SYGVNS. This CDR3 reads CASSEGRYNEQFF. The CDR3, as DNA: TGTGCCAGCAGTGAGGGGCGATACAATGAGCAGTTCTTC.

V is TRBV5-1 and J is TRBJ1-1, with D possibly TRBD1 on 5 matching bases. Germline CDR1 SGHRS, CDR2 YFSETQ. The CDR3 is made up of 13 amino acids. With 4 bases removed from V and 6 bases from J, the gap between germline ends came to 13 bases. The CDR3 DNA is TGCGCCAGCAGCAGGACAAGGGCAGCTGAAGCTTTCTTT. This encodes CASSRTRAAEAFF.

V is TRBV6-6 and J is TRBJ2-7, with TRBD1 matching 7 bases. Germline values: CDR1 MNHNY, CDR2 SVGAGI (reference sequence). The V and J ends lost 2 bases and 5 bases, in that order; junction bases with no gene match: 3. The CDR3 totals 13 residues. The CDR3 region has the DNA TGTGCCAGCAGTTACGGAACAGGGGACGAGCAGTACTTC. Its protein is CASSYGTGDEQYF.

The chain couples TRBV19 to TRBJ2-2; TRBD1 or TRBD2 may be the D gene (6 bases each). The germline gives CDR1 LNHDA, CDR2 SQIVND (reference sequence). V lost 3 bases to trimming and J lost 8 bases, with 10 bases between them. The CDR3 extends over 13 amino acids. CDR3 region: CASSIGGQGELFF. In DNA, the CDR3 is TGTGCCAGTAGTATCGGGGGACAAGGGGAGCTGTTTTTT.

In its sample, this clone ranks as medium-sized. The J gene is TRBJ2-7, the V gene TRBV19; D is perhaps TRBD2 (5 bases). The germline V gene encodes CDR1 LNHDA and CDR2 SQIVND (reference sequence). The CDR3 extends over 12 amino acids. V shed 5 bases and J shed 1 base, with 6 bases lying between them. CDR3 protein: CASSPGSYEQYF. CDR3 DNA sequence: TGTGCCAGTAGTCCGGGGTCCTACGAGCAGTACTTC.

This chain links TRBV6-6 with TRBJ2-5; 11 nucleotides agree with TRBD2. V shed 6 bases, J shed 5 bases, and the junction held 8 bases outside the gene matches. Germline V gene sequence: CDR1 MNHNY, CDR2 SVGAGI (reference sequence). This CDR3 has 15 residues. The CDR3 loop is CASRPAASGGETQYF. As DNA, the CDR3 is TGTGCCAGCAGACCCGCGGCTAGCGGGGGGGAGACCCAGTACTTC.

This clone has a handful of counts. V usage is TRBV9 and J usage is TRBJ2-1; the D gene could be TRBD1 or TRBD2 (6 bases each). The CDR3 loop spans 15 amino acids. Germline V gene data show CDR1 as SGDLS and CDR2 as YYNGEE. Trimming cost V 3 bases and J 8 bases, with 18 bases left between them. DNA for the CDR3: TGTGCCAGCAGCGCTCCCAACGCGGAGGGGGATGAGCAGTTCTTC. Its translation: CASSAPNAEGDEQFF.

This clone occurred a few times. The V call is TRBV6-6, the J call TRBJ1-2, with 8 nucleotides matching TRBD1. Trimming cost V 5 bases and J 2 bases; bases outside gene matches: 10. This CDR3 comprises 16 residues. CDR1 is MNHNY and CDR2 is SVGAGI in the germline V gene (reference sequence). CDR3 sequence (DNA): TGTGCCAGCAGTCATACCGGGACAGGTGACAACTATGGCTACACCTTC. This sequence encodes CASSHTGTGDNYGYTF.

This rearrangement joins TRBV19 to TRBJ2-7; 8 bases agree with TRBD1. In germline, CDR1 is LNHDA, CDR2 SQIVND (reference sequence). The ends lost 1 base at V and 5 bases at J; junction bases unmatched: 7. The CDR3 runs 15 residues. In DNA form, the CDR3 reads TGTGCCAGTAGTATAGCCACAGGGGGTTTCAACGAGCAGTACTTC. Residues: CASSIATGGFNEQYF. Combining the CDR3 with reference TRBV19 and TRBJ2-7 gives the whole variable domain DGGITQSPKYLFRKEGQNVTLSCEQNLNHDAMYWYRQDPGQGLRLIYYSQIVNDFQKGDIAEGYSVSREKKESFPLTVTSAQKNPTAFYLCASSIATGGFNEQYFGPGTRLTVT.

The chain couples TRBV7-6 to TRBJ2-7; D is possibly TRBD2 (6 bases). Looked up from germline, CDR1 is SGHVS and CDR2 is FNYEAQ. V gave up 5 bases and J gave up 6 bases, with 17 bases separating them. The CDR3 runs to 14 residues. The CDR3 nucleotides are TGTGCCAGCAGCCTCTTAGCGGCGGCCGTCGAGCAGTACTTC. It specifies CASSLLAAAVEQYF.

The chain links TRBV5-1 to TRBJ2-1; D remains ambiguous. The CDR3 consists of 13 residues. Germline V lookup: CDR1 SGHRS, CDR2 YFSETQ. Trimming removed 2 bases at V and 3 bases at J, with 6 bases between. The CDR3 DNA reads TGCGCCAGCAGCTTTTGGAGCTACAATGAGCAGTTCTTC. Encoded protein: CASSFWSYNEQFF. Drawing the rest from reference TRBV5-1 and TRBJ2-1, the complete variable domain is KAGVTQTPRYLIKTRGQQVTLSCSPISGHRSVSWYQQTPGQGLQFLFEYFSETQRNKGNFPGRFSGRQFSNSRSEMNVSTLELGDSALYLCASSFWSYNEQFFGPGTRLTVL.

The rearrangement joins TRBV7-8 to TRBJ2-2; 10 nucleotides align to TRBD1. The ends lost 4 bases at V and 0 bases at J; junction bases unmatched: 8. This CDR3 has 18 amino acids. The germline gives CDR1 SGHVS, CDR2 FQNEAQ. DNA of the CDR3: TGTGCCAGCAGCTGGGACCGGGACAGGGGTTCGAACACCGGGGAGCTGTTTTTT. Amino acids: CASSWDRDRGSNTGELFF.

This clone was seen a handful of times. The chain is built from TRBV10-2 and TRBJ2-7; the D is unclear. This CDR3 is 14 amino acids long. The V gene's germline CDR1 is WSHSY and CDR2 SAAADI. Trimming removed 0 bases from V and 6 bases from J, with 12 bases in between. CDR3 in amino acids: CASSESAGWREQYF. DNA of the CDR3: TGCGCCAGCAGTGAGTCTGCTGGATGGCGCGAGCAGTACTTC.

The rearrangement links TRBV5-8 to TRBJ1-2, with D hard to call. The CDR3 spans 11 residues. The ends were cut back, 4 bases at V and 8 bases at J, with 9 bases in the middle. CDR1 SGHTS and CDR2 YDEGEE come from the germline V gene. CDR3 loop: CASSASWGYTF. The DNA for the CDR3 is TGTGCCAGCAGCGCGAGTTGGGGCTACACCTTC.

This clone was counted a few times. The chain uses TRBV7-9 and TRBJ2-2, with 7 bases fitting TRBD2. Germline CDR1 is SEHNR and CDR2 is FQNEAQ (reference sequence). The V segment lost 6 bases and the J segment 6 bases; nucleotides outside the gene matches: 10. This CDR3 is built from 15 residues. Here the CDR3 DNA reads TGTGCCAGCAGTCGAGTAGCGGGCCCGGCCGGGGAGCTGTTTTTT. Translation: CASSRVAGPAGELFF.

The rearrangement uses TRBV25-1 and TRBJ2-2; TRBD2 is a possible D gene (5 bases). The CDR3 contains 13 residues. V dropped 4 bases and J dropped 2 bases, with 5 bases sitting between them. The germline V gene encodes CDR1 MGHDK and CDR2 SYGVNS. The CDR3, as DNA: TGTGCCAGCAGTGCGGGAAACACCGGGGAGCTGTTTTTT. Translating gives CASSAGNTGELFF.

This clone is labeled as medium-sized. V and J are TRBV19 and TRBJ2-7; 8 bases align to TRBD2. V was clipped by 1 base and J by 1 base; unmatched bases: 0. The germline V gene encodes CDR1 LNHDA and CDR2 SQIVND (reference sequence). There are 14 residues in the CDR3. The CDR3 nucleotides read TGTGCCAGTAGTATAGGACTAGCGTCCTACGAGCAGTACTTC. Encoded protein: CASSIGLASYEQYF. The full variable domain, rest sourced from reference TRBV19 and TRBJ2-7, is DGGITQSPKYLFRKEGQNVTLSCEQNLNHDAMYWYRQDPGQGLRLIYYSQIVNDFQKGDIAEGYSVSREKKESFPLTVTSAQKNPTAFYLCASSIGLASYEQYFGPGTRLTVT.

The J gene is TRBJ1-1, the V gene TRBV19, with a possible D match to TRBD1 (6 bases). The CDR3 is made up of 14 amino acids. The V end was cut by 3 bases, the J end by 6 bases, with 14 bases between. Per the germline V gene, CDR1 is LNHDA and CDR2 is SQIVND (reference sequence). The chain's CDR3 is CASSIPQGFPEAFF. As DNA, the CDR3 is TGTGCCAGTAGTATCCCCCAGGGGTTTCCTGAAGCTTTCTTT.